Listed here are 18 T cell receptor beta chains from one sample, sequenced in a study of blood T cell repertoires in COVID-19. Method: immunoSEQ multiplex PCR; TCRdb's copy keeps in-frame clones and lacks some. The table shows 330,000 or so clones, with roughly 87% occurring only once. The sequencing input was peripheral blood. The receptors stem from a man aged 25 to 40 with COVID-19, enrolled during active disease.

V is TRBV11-2 and J is TRBJ1-6; possibly TRBD1 for D (6 bases). Germline lookup yields CDR1 SGHAT and CDR2 FQNNGV. V lost 3 bases and J 6 bases, leaving 12 bases between the germline ends. The CDR3 totals 15 residues. The CDR3 DNA reads as TGTGCCAGCAGCTTCGCTTCCAGGGGTAATTCACCCCTCCACTTT. Translated: CASSFASRGNSPLHF.

As concerns this clone: Other DNA sequences from this sample encode an identical CDR3 as well. J is TRBJ1-3 and V is TRBV3-1 (or the pseudogene TRBV3-2); D ambiguous. This CDR3 contains 14 residues. Germline V gives CDR1 LGHDT, CDR2 YNNKEL (reference sequence). Trimming stripped 6 bases from V and 0 bases from J, with 9 bases between. The CDR3 sequence is CASSPVSSGNTIYF. The CDR3 nucleotides are TGTGCCAGCAGTCCCGTTAGCTCTGGAAACACCATATATTTT.

The chain links TRBV28 to TRBJ1-5; no firm D call. With 7 bases removed from V and 0 bases from J, the gap between germline ends came to 10 bases. Germline V lookup: CDR1 MDHEN, CDR2 SYDVKM. The CDR3 is 14 amino acids. The CDR3 region is CASIVGNSNQPQHF. CDR3 nucleotide sequence: TGTGCCAGCATTGTTGGCAATAGCAATCAGCCCCAGCATTTT.

The J gene is TRBJ1-2, the V gene TRBV12-3 or TRBV12-4, with a weak D call TRBD1 (5 bases). The V gene lost 8 bases and the J gene lost 4 bases, with 11 bases spanning the gap. This CDR3 region has 12 residues. CDR3 nucleotide sequence: TGTGCCAGCCGGGGGGTATCCTATGGCTACACCTTC. This translates into CASRGVSYGYTF.

V is TRBV7-2 and J is TRBJ2-2; no clear D gene. Between the trimmed V and J ends, which lost 6 bases and 5 bases, there was a span of 13 bases. This CDR3 contains 14 residues. Germline CDR1 is SGHTA and CDR2 is FQGNSA. The CDR3 region is CASRYLEVTGELFF. The CDR3 DNA reads as TGTGCCAGCAGGTACCTCGAGGTAACCGGGGAGCTGTTTTTT.

This chain links TRBV3-1 (or the pseudogene TRBV3-2) with TRBJ2-5; TRBD2 matches 8 bases. The germline CDR1 and CDR2 sequences are LGHDT and YNNKEL (reference sequence). J was trimmed by 4 bases and V by 0 bases; bases with no gene match: 4. CDR3 length equals 15 residues. CDR3 sequence reads: CASSQDPGGGETQYF. The CDR3, as DNA: TGTGCCAGCAGCCAAGATCCCGGGGGGGGAGAGACCCAGTACTTC.

CDR3 sequence (DNA): TGTGCCAGCAGCGTTACTAGCGGGAGGGCCAGCTACGAGCAGTACTTC. It yields the protein CASSVTSGRASYEQYF. V usage is TRBV7-2 and J usage is TRBJ2-7, with 13 bases aligning to TRBD2. CDR1 SGHTA and CDR2 FQGNSA come from the germline V gene. V was clipped by 5 bases and J by 3 bases; unmatched bases: 7. The CDR3 covers 16 residues.

The rearrangement joins TRBV6-5 to TRBJ1-1, with D hard to call. The CDR3 consists of 13 residues. V lost 2 bases to trimming and J lost 11 bases, with 15 bases between them. From germline, CDR1 is MNHEY and CDR2 SVGAGI. DNA for the CDR3: TGTGCCAGCAGTTACCCAGCTACTAAAAGGGCTTTCTTT. Its translation: CASSYPATKRAFF.

In its sample, this clone was seen a few times. The V gene is TRBV5-4, the J gene TRBJ2-7; 8 nucleotides match TRBD2. The germline gives CDR1 SGHNT, CDR2 YYREEE (reference sequence). This CDR3 is built from 16 residues. V was clipped by 0 bases and J by 2 bases; unmatched bases: 7. Here the CDR3 reads CASSLATGRGAYEQYF. The CDR3 coding sequence is TGTGCCAGCAGCTTGGCCACCGGGCGGGGGGCCTACGAGCAGTACTTC.

The V gene is TRBV5-4, the J gene TRBJ2-3, with no clear D. The V and J ends lost 2 bases and 1 base respectively, with 11 bases between them. There are 15 residues in the CDR3. Looked up from germline, CDR1 is SGHNT and CDR2 is YYREEE (reference sequence). As DNA, the CDR3 is TGTGCCAGCAGCTTCCCCGGTTCGGGCACAGATACGCAGTATTTT. Translation: CASSFPGSGTDTQYF.

This rearrangement joins TRBV21-1 to TRBJ1-5; no DNA check was done on the table's D call, TRBD1. TRBV21-1 is a listed pseudogene. This CDR3 is 16 amino acids long. This CDR3 reads CASSKERGQSNQPQHF. The CDR3 DNA reads as TGTGCCAGCAGCAAAGAGAGGGGGCAGAGCAATCAGCCCCAGCATTTT.

This clone was seen a few times. The chain uses TRBV7-9 and TRBJ2-7; a weak D match, TRBD1 (6 bases). V dropped 5 bases and J dropped 5 bases, with 16 bases sitting between them. Germline V CDR1 and CDR2: SEHNR, FQNEAQ (reference sequence). The CDR3 contains 14 residues. In DNA form, the CDR3 reads TGTGCCAGCAGCCCAAGCTCGACAGGAGACGAGCAGTACTTC. Protein product: CASSPSSTGDEQYF. The variable domain in full, with the rest retrieved from reference TRBV7-9 and TRBJ2-7, is DTGVSQNPRHKITKRGQNVTFRCDPISEHNRLYWYRQTLGQGPEFLTYFQNEAQLEKSRLLSDRFSAERPKGSFSTLEIQRTEQGDSAMYLCASSPSSTGDEQYFGPGTRLTVT.

The chain carries TRBV19 and TRBJ1-5; D may be TRBD1 (5 bases). The V gene's germline CDR1 is LNHDA and CDR2 SQIVND (reference sequence). Trimming left V 7 bases short and J 5 bases short, with 15 bases between. CDR3 length: 14 amino acids. In DNA, the CDR3 is TGTGCCAGTATCCCTCTGGGGGGACATCAGCCCCAGCATTTT. Translating it yields CASIPLGGHQPQHF.

V usage is TRBV5-4 and J usage is TRBJ2-5, with 9 bases matching TRBD1. The CDR3 totals 15 residues. Per germline, CDR1 SGHNT and CDR2 YYREEE (reference sequence). J lost 4 bases, V lost 2 bases, and 6 bases had no gene match. In DNA, the CDR3 is TGTGCCAGCAGCTTAGACAGGGGGAGTAGAGAGACCCAGTACTTC. It is translated as CASSLDRGSRETQYF.

The chain combines TRBV28 with TRBJ2-5, with D possibly TRBD1 on 5 matching bases. There are 13 residues in the CDR3. In germline, CDR1 is MDHEN, CDR2 SYDVKM. V lost 8 bases, J lost 5 bases, and 15 bases lay in between. The CDR3 reads CASLPLPGETQYF. In DNA, the CDR3 is TGTGCCAGCCTCCCCCTGCCAGGGGAGACCCAGTACTTC.

The chain combines TRBV7-2 with TRBJ2-1; 12 bases are shared with TRBD1. The V segment lost 3 bases and the J segment 8 bases; nucleotides outside the gene matches: 2. Germline-derived CDR1 and CDR2 are SGHTA and FQGNSA. This CDR3 comprises 14 residues. This CDR3 is CASSLGQGAYEQFF. CDR3 nucleotides: TGTGCCAGCAGCTTGGGACAGGGGGCGTATGAGCAGTTCTTC.

The chain is built from TRBV11-2 and TRBJ1-1, with a weak D call TRBD1 (6 bases). Germline CDR1 and CDR2: SGHAT and FQNNGV. The CDR3 has 12 residues. The germline V and J ends were trimmed by 1 base and 11 bases, with 11 bases remaining between them. The CDR3 coding sequence is TGTGCCAGCAGCTTAGTCGGACAGAGGGCTTTCTTT. Its protein product is CASSLVGQRAFF.

This clone was recorded once. This rearrangement joins TRBV27 to TRBJ2-7, with a tentative D call TRBD1 (7 bases). Germline lookup yields CDR1 MNHEY and CDR2 SMNVEV (reference sequence). CDR3 length: 16 residues. The V gene lost 0 bases and the J gene lost 1 base, with 13 bases spanning the gap. In nucleotides, the CDR3 is TGTGCCAGCAGTTTATCTCGCGGGACAGTTTCCTACGAGCAGTACTTC. As protein: CASSLSRGTVSYEQYF.